The present T cell receptor beta chain was sequenced within a study of cytomegalovirus exposure and HLA in healthy donors. General study findings and limits: Most TCR sequences were uncommon, yet certain public TCRs appeared in many donors. Differences between HLA loci emerged in a later analysis of TCR association rates, with DRB1 most and HLA-C fewest. Data from an earlier analysis indicated that most TCR beta V segments were productive either about 90% or about 30% of the time.

In regard to this clone: Its target is unknown.

13 Jbeta primers and 60 Vbeta primers were used for the PCR. Here immunoSEQ multiplex PCR was the method, and the copy in TCRdb shows in-frame clones only, minus some. The sample includes 150,000 to 250,000 clones. This receptor was identified in a boy younger than 18 in good health and CMV-seronegative. The sequenced sample was PBMCs.

CDR3 coding DNA: TGTGCCAGCAGCTCTAGGATGACAGGATACTACGAGCAGTACTTC. It translates to CASSSRMTGYYEQYF. The rearrangement links TRBV11-2 to TRBJ2-7; D may be TRBD1 (6 bases). The V gene lost 4 bases and the J gene lost 3 bases, with 16 bases spanning the gap. CDR1 SGHAT and CDR2 FQNNGV come from the germline V gene. The CDR3 is 15 residues long.